This T cell receptor (beta chain) was sequenced in a study of cytomegalovirus exposure and HLA in healthy donors. General observations from the study: Per a later analysis, HLA-associated TCR beta chains showed more clonal expansion than other, equally common TCR beta chains.

Trimming removed 0 bases at V and 5 bases at J, with 14 bases between. The CDR3 sequence is 15 residues long. Germline lookup yields CDR1 SGDLS and CDR2 YYNGEE. 13 Jbeta primers and 60 Vbeta primers were used for the PCR. Measured with immunoSEQ multiplex PCR; TCRdb has only the in-frame clones, and not every one. The sample lists 45,000 to 65,000 clones; 80% to 85% were seen once. As to this clone: Antigen unknown.

The TCR sequence derives from a young man in good health and CMV-seronegative. The specimen was PBMCs. The J gene is TRBJ1-1, the V gene TRBV9; a possible D gene is TRBD1 (6 bases). The CDR3 coding sequence is TGTGCCAGCAGCGTAGTAATAGGGGGTATGACTGAAGCTTTCTTT. Its translation: CASSVVIGGMTEAFF.